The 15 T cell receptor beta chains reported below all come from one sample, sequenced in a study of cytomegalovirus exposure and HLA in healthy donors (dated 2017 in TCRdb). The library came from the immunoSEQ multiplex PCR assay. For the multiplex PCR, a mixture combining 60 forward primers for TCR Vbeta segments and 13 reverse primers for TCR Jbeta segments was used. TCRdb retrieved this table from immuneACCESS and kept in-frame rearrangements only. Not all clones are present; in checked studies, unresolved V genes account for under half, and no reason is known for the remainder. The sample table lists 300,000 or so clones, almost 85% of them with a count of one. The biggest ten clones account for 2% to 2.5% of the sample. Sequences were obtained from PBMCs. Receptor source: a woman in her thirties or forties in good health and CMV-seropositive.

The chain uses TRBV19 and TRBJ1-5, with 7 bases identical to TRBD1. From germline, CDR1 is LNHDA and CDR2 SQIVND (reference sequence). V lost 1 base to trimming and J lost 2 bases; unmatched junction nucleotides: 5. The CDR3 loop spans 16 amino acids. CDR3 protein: CASSIGSGQGNQPQHF. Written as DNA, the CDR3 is TGTGCCAGTAGTATAGGTTCAGGACAGGGCAATCAGCCCCAGCATTTT.

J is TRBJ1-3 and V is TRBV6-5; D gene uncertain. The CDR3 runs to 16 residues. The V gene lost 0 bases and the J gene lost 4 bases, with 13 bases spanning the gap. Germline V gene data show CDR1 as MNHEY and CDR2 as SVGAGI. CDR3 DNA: TGTGCCAGCAGTTACTCGGGCGCAGAGTGGGGAAACACCATATATTTT. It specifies CASSYSGAEWGNTIYF.

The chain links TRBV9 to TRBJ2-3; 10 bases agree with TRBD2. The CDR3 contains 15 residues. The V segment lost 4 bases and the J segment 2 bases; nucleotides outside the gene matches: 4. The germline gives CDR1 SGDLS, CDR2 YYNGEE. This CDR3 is CASSPGLADTDTQYF. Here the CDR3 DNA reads TGTGCCAGCAGCCCCGGACTAGCGGACACAGATACGCAGTATTTT.

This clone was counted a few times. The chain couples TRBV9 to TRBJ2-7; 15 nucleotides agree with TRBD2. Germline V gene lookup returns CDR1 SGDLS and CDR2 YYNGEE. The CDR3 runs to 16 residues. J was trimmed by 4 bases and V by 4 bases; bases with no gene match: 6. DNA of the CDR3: TGTGCCAGCAGCCCCCGGACTAGCGGGAGGGTTTACGAGCAGTACTTC. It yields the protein CASSPRTSGRVYEQYF.

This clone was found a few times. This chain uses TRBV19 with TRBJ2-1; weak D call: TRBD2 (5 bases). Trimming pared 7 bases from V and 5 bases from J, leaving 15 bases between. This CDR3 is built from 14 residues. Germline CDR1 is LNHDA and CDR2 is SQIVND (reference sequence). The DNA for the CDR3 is TGTGCCAGTACTGAGGGAGAGGACGACAATGAGCAGTTCTTC. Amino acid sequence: CASTEGEDDNEQFF.

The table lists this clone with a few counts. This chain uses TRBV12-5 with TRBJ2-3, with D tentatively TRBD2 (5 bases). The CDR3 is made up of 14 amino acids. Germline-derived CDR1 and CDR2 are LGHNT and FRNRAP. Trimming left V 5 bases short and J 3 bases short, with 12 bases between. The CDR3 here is CASGPTKRTDTQYF. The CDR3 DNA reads TGTGCTAGTGGTCCGACTAAGAGGACAGATACGCAGTATTTT.

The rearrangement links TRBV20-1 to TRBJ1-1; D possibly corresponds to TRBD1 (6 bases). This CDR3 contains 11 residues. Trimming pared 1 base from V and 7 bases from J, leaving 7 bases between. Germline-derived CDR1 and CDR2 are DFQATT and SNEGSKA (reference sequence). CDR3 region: CSARGRGEAFF. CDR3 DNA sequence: TGCAGTGCTAGAGGCAGGGGTGAAGCTTTCTTT.

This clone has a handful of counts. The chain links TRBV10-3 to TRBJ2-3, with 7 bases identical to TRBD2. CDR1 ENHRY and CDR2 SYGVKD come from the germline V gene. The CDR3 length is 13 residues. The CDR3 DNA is TGTGCGAATCGGGGGGTTCAAGGAGATACGCAGTATTTT. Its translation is CANRGVQGDTQYF.

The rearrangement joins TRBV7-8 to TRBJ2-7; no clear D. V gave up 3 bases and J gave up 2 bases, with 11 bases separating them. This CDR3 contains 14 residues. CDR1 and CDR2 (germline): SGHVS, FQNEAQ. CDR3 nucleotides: TGTGCCAGCAGCTTGGAAGGCGGTACCTACGAGCAGTACTTC. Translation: CASSLEGGTYEQYF.

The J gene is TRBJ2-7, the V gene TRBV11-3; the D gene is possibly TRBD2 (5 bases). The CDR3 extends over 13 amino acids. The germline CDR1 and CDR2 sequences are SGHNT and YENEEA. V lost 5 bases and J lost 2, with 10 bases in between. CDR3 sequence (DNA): TGTGCCAGCAGCCATGGACTGACCTACGAGCAGTACTTC. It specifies CASSHGLTYEQYF. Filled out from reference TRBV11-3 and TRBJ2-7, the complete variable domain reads EAGVVQSPRYKIIEKKQPVAFWCNPISGHNTLYWYLQNLGQGPELLIRYENEEAVDDSQLPKDRFSAERLKGVDSTLKIQPAELGDSAVYLCASSHGLTYEQYFGPGTRLTVT.

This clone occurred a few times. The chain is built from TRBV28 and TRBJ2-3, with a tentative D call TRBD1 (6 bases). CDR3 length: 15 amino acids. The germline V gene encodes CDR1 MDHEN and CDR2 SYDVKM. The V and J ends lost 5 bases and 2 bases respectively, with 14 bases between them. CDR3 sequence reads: CASSRPRTATDTQYF. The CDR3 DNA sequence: TGTGCCAGCAGTCGACCCAGGACAGCCACAGATACGCAGTATTTT.

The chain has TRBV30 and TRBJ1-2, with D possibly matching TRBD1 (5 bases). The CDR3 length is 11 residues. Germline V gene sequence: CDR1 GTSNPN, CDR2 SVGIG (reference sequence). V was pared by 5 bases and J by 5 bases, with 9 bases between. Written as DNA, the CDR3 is TGTGCCTGGTCCAACAGGTATGGCTACACCTTC. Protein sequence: CAWSNRYGYTF.

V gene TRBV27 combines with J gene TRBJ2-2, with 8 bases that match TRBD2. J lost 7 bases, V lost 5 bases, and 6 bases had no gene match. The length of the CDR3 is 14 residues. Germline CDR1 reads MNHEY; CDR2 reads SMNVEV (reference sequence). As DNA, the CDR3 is TGTGCCAGCAGTATGGGACTAGTTGGCGGGGAGCTGTTTTTT. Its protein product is CASSMGLVGGELFF.

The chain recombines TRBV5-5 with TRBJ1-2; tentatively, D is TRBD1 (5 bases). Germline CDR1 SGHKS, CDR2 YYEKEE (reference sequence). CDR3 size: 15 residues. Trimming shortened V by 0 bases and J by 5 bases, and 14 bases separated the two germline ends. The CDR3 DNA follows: TGTGCCAGCAGCTTGGAGGCGCGGGGCGCGTATGGCTACACCTTC. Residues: CASSLEARGAYGYTF.

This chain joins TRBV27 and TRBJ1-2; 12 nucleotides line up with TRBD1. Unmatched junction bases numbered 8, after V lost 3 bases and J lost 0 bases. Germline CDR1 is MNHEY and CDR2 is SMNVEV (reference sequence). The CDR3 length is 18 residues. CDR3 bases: TGTGCCAGCAGTTTGTGGGGGGGACAGGGGGCGTCTAACTATGGCTACACCTTC. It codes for CASSLWGGQGASNYGYTF.